These T cell receptor beta chains were read from a single sample in a study of neoadjuvant anti-PD-1 for oral cavity cancer. Only in-frame clones appear in the TCRdb table, and some are missing; sequencing was by immunoSEQ multiplex PCR. The sample contains roughly 10,000 clones, roughly half of which appear only once. Sequences were derived from tumor tissue, sampled before nivolumab (anti-PD-1) treatment. These receptors all stem from a person between 40 and 85 years old with oral cavity squamous cell carcinoma. Both conserved end residues are part of each CDR3. D genes are given only for firm matches. The listing skips clone size in some rows; elsewhere it reads once, few, many or a size class.

length,D,J,size,V,CDR3,DNA
15,-,TRBJ2-7,once,TRBV4-2,CASSLGVGQAYEQYF,TGTGCCAGCAGCTTGGGGGTGGGGCAAGCCTACGAGCAGTACTTC
16,-,TRBJ2-7,-,TRBV27,CASSLYGGTSSYEQYF,TGTGCCAGCAGTTTATATGGGGGTACAAGCTCCTACGAGCAGTACTTC
16,TRBD2,TRBJ2-7,-,TRBV6-6,CASSSLTSGGAYEQYF,TGTGCCAGCAGTTCCTTGACTAGCGGGGGGGCTTACGAGCAGTACTTC
13,-,TRBJ2-1,-,TRBV2,CASSRLSYNEQFF,TGTGCCAGCAGTCGACTTAGCTACAATGAGCAGTTCTTC
14,-,TRBJ2-5,-,TRBV5-1,CASSLGESSSTQYF,TGCGCCAGCAGCTTGGGGGAGTCTTCCTCGACCCAGTACTTC
13,-,TRBJ1-2,-,TRBV10-1,CASSDRQGDGYTF,TGCGCCAGCAGTGACCGTCAGGGAGATGGCTACACCTTC
13,-,TRBJ2-1,-,TRBV18,CASSEDSYNEQFF,TGTGCCAGCTCAGAAGACAGCTACAATGAGCAGTTCTTC
14,-,TRBJ1-1,-,TRBV19,CASTQPAVNTEAFF,TGTGCCAGTACCCAGCCAGCCGTGAACACTGAAGCTTTCTTT
14,-,TRBJ2-3,few,TRBV30,CAWSPGTSVHTQYF,TGTGCCTGGAGCCCGGGGACTTCAGTACATACGCAGTATTTT
14,-,TRBJ2-7,-,TRBV4-1,CASSLSTTTYEQYF,TGCGCCAGCAGCCTTAGTACAACTACCTACGAGCAGTACTTC
15,-,TRBJ1-5,-,TRBV28,CASSRRFRVDQPQHF,TGTGCCAGCAGTCGCCGTTTTAGGGTCGACCAGCCCCAGCATTTT
15,TRBD1,TRBJ2-3,-,TRBV7-9,CASSFSGQGANTQYF,TGTGCCAGCAGCTTCTCGGGACAGGGGGCAAATACGCAGTATTTT
13,TRBD1,TRBJ2-7,-,TRBV25-1,CASQDRGSYEQYF,TGTGCCAGCCAGGACAGGGGGAGCTACGAGCAGTACTTC
11,-,TRBJ1-1,few,TRBV7-6,CASSLGGEAFF,TGTGCCAGCAGCTTAGGGGGTGAAGCTTTCTTT
15,-,TRBJ1-5,-,TRBV28,CASSSLWGPNQPQHF,TGTGCCAGCAGCTCGCTTTGGGGTCCCAATCAGCCCCAGCATTTT
13,-,TRBJ2-7,-,TRBV7-6,CASSSSSVYEQYF,TGTGCCAGCAGCTCCTCTTCGGTGTACGAGCAGTACTTC
12,TRBD1,TRBJ2-7,-,TRBV30,CAWSDRGYEQYF,TGTGCCTGGAGTGACAGGGGCTACGAGCAGTACTTC
14,TRBD2,TRBJ2-5,few,TRBV11-2,CASSISGAQETQYF,TGTGCCAGCAGCATTAGCGGGGCCCAAGAGACCCAGTACTTC
16,-,TRBJ1-3,-,TRBV4-3,CASSQDEQGAGNTIYF,TGCGCCAGCAGCCAAGACGAACAGGGAGCGGGAAACACCATATATTTT
17,-,TRBJ2-2,-,TRBV5-8,CASSLPFSGVDTGELFF,TGTGCCAGCAGCTTGCCCTTCTCGGGGGTCGACACCGGGGAGCTGTTTTTT
15,-,TRBJ2-5,-,TRBV5-1,CASSKRGVSQETQYF,TGCGCCAGCAGCAAAAGGGGTGTCTCCCAAGAGACCCAGTACTTC
14,-,TRBJ2-5,few,TRBV7-2,CASSLGVSVETQYF,TGTGCCAGCAGCTTAGGGGTGTCTGTCGAGACCCAGTACTTC
12,TRBD1,TRBJ1-2,-,TRBV30,CASRQGNYGYTF,TGTGCCTCCCGACAGGGGAACTATGGCTACACCTTC
15,-,TRBJ2-1,-,TRBV19,CASSIILAGYNEQFF,TGTGCCAGTAGTATTATCCTAGCTGGGTACAATGAGCAGTTCTTC
15,TRBD2,TRBJ2-1,-,TRBV5-8,CASSYRGDLYNEQFF,TGTGCCAGCAGCTATCGGGGGGACCTTTACAATGAGCAGTTCTTC
17,-,TRBJ1-2,-,TRBV5-8,CASSLPEGLRGDYGYTF,TGTGCCAGCAGCCTGCCCGAGGGACTTCGAGGGGACTATGGCTACACCTTC
14,TRBD2,TRBJ2-3,-,TRBV6-4,CASSVAGRRDTQYF,TGTGCCAGCAGTGTAGCGGGGCGAAGGGATACGCAGTATTTT
13,TRBD2,TRBJ2-7,-,TRBV28,CASTPGGSYEQYF,TGTGCCAGCACCCCGGGGGGCTCCTACGAGCAGTACTTC